This T cell receptor (beta chain) was recovered during a study of blood T cell repertoires in COVID-19. Germline V gene data show CDR1 as SGHRS and CDR2 as YFSETQ. V was shortened by 4 bases and J by 5 bases, with 15 bases between the two germline ends. The CDR3 contains 15 residues. Sequenced by immunoSEQ multiplex PCR; TCRdb stores in-frame clones only, minus some. In the table there are 85,000 to 100,000 clones, around nine tenths of which are singletons. Sequencing input: peripheral blood. This receptor was obtained from a man in his 60s with acute or convalescent COVID-19. V gene TRBV5-1 combines with J gene TRBJ2-2; a weak D match, TRBD2 (7 bases). The CDR3 coding sequence is TGCGCCAGCAGCCGCGGGGGCTCAGTGACCGGGGAGCTGTTTTTT. It yields the protein CASSRGGSVTGELFF.